The T cell receptor beta chain described here comes from a study of T cell repertoires in cytomegalovirus infection. With respect to this clonotype: The antigen is not known.

TCRdb itself ran the reads through MiXCR, one entry per CDR3 protein. This table has roughly 990,000 distinct CDR3 sequences, roughly 30% appearing once. Trimming cost V 5 bases and J 4 bases, with 9 bases left between them. The CDR3 is 13 residues long. The V gene's germline CDR1 is SEHNR and CDR2 FQNEAQ (reference sequence). The origin of this receptor is a human donor in good health (CMV status not recorded). Some clones in this sample may be carry-over from other donors' samples. The specimen was cultured CD8+ T cells from PBMCs, collected from culture after CMV antigen stimulation. The V gene is TRBV7-9, the J gene TRBJ1-5; the D gene is possibly TRBD1 (5 bases). The CDR3 loop is CASSHDSNQPQHF. CDR3 DNA: TGTGCCAGCAGCCATGACAGTAATCAGCCCCAGCATTTT.